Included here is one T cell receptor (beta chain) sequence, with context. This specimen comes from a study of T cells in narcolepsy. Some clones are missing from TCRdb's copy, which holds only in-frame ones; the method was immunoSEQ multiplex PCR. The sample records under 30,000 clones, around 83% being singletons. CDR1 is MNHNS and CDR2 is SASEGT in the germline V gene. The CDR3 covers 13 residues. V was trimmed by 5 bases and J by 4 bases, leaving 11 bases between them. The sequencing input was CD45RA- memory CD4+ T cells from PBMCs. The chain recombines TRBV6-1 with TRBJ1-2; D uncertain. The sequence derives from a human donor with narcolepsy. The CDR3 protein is CASSLGSGYGYTF. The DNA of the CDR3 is TGTGCCAGCAGTTTGGGGTCTGGCTATGGCTACACCTTC.